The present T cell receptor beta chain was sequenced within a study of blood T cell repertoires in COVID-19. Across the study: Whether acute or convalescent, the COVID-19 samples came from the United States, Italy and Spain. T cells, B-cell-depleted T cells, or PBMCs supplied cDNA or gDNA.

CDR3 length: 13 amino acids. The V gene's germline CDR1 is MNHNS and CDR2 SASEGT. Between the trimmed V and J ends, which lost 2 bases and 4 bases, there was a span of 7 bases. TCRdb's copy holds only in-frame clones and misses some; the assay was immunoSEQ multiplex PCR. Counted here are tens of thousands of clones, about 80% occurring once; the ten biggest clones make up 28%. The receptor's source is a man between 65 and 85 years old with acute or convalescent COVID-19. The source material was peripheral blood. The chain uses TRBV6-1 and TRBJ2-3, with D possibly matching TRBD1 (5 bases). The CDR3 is CASSEQGPDTQYF. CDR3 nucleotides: TGTGCCAGCAGTGAACAGGGTCCAGATACGCAGTATTTT.